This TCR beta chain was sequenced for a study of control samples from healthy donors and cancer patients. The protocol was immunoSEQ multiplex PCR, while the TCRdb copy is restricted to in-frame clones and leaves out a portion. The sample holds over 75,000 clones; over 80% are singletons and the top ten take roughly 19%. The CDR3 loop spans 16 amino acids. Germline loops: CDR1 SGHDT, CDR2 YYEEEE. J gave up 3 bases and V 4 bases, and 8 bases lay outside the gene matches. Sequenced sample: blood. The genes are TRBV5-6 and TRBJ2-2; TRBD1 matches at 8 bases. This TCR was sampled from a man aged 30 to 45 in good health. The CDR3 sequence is CASSPAGGLDTGELFF. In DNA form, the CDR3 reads TGTGCCAGCAGCCCAGCAGGGGGCCTTGACACCGGGGAGCTGTTTTTT.